A selection of T cell receptor beta chains follows, all from one sample in a study of T-cell reconstitution after alpha-beta-depleted transplantation in children. TCRdb fed the PCR reads into MiXCR, producing one record per CDR3 protein. The sample has about 610,000 distinct CDR3 sequences, about 10% seen once; the top ten hold about 4%. The material was PBMCs from the stem cell graft donor, obtained from the stem cell graft. The receptors originated from a human donor who donated a stem cell graft to a child with acute myeloid leukemia. The CDR3 runs from the conserved cysteine through the conserved F or W. A D gene is named only where the DNA matches it firmly. Clone size, where shown, is once, few, many, or a class for clones that have expanded.

TRBJ2-2 NA NA TRBV2 CASSRDVNTGELFF TGTGCCAGCAGCCGGGATGTTAACACCGGGGAGCTGTTTTTT
TRBJ2-1 few NA TRBV24-1 CATGSKIGEQFF TGTGCCACCGGAAGCAAGATAGGTGAGCAGTTCTTC
TRBJ2-3 NA NA TRBV10-2 CASSGRPTDTQYF TGCGCCAGCAGTGGACGACCTACAGATACGCAGTATTTT
TRBJ2-1 few TRBD1 TRBV5-1 CASSLGGTGLMNEQFF TGCGCCAGCAGCTTGGGGGGGACAGGGTTGATGAATGAGCAGTTCTTC
TRBJ2-5 many NA TRBV20-1 CSAGKGETQYF TGCAGTGCCGGAAAGGGAGAGACCCAGTACTTC
TRBJ2-7 NA TRBD1 TRBV20-1 CSALDRSSYEQYF TGCAGTGCTTTGGACAGGAGCTCCTACGAGCAGTACTTC
TRBJ2-7 many NA TRBV2 CASLRDRTSYEQYF TGTGCCAGTCTTCGGGACCGCACCTCCTACGAGCAGTACTTC
TRBJ2-7 many NA TRBV11-2 CASSFGGGDYEQYF TGTGCCAGCAGCTTTGGGGGCGGGGACTACGAGCAGTACTTC
TRBJ2-1 NA NA TRBV6-8 CASIRAGQENNEQFF TGTGCCAGCATTAGGGCAGGACAAGAAAACAATGAGCAGTTCTTC
TRBJ2-1 few TRBD2 TRBV6-2/TRBV6-3 CASSYSGLGNNEQFF TGTGCCAGCAGTTACTCCGGACTAGGTAACAATGAGCAGTTCTTC
TRBJ2-1 few TRBD2 TRBV29-1 CSVILADNYNEQFF TGCAGCGTTATACTAGCGGACAACTACAATGAGCAGTTCTTC
TRBJ2-1 NA TRBD2 TRBV20-1 CSADLGTSLNEQFF TGCAGTGCTGACCTCGGGACTAGCCTCAATGAGCAGTTCTTC
TRBJ2-7 many NA TRBV20-1 CSAPGHYEQYF TGCAGTGCTCCCGGTCACTACGAGCAGTACTTC
TRBJ2-5 NA NA TRBV6-2/TRBV6-3 CASTGNWETQYF TGTGCCAGCACAGGGAATTGGGAGACCCAGTACTTC
TRBJ1-4 NA NA TRBV12-3/TRBV12-4 CASSDSDSPNEKLFF TGTGCCAGCAGTGACTCGGACAGCCCTAATGAAAAACTGTTTTTT
TRBJ2-1 many TRBD2 TRBV5-1 CASSLGASGSYNEQFF TGCGCCAGCAGCCTAGGGGCTAGCGGCTCCTACAATGAGCAGTTCTTC
TRBJ2-1 many TRBD2 TRBV29-1 CSVAGLAAAGEQFF TGCAGCGTAGCCGGACTAGCGGCTGCAGGGGAGCAGTTCTTC
TRBJ2-5 many TRBD1 TRBV6-2/TRBV6-3 CASSSTGLETQYF TGTGCCAGCAGTTCGACAGGGTTGGAGACCCAGTACTTC
TRBJ1-1 NA TRBD1 TRBV28 CASSGTGVTEAFF TGTGCCAGCAGTGGGACAGGGGTAACTGAAGCTTTCTTT
TRBJ2-2 few TRBD1 TRBV6-2/TRBV6-3 CASLTRTDRGVYGELFF TGTGCCAGCCTTACCCGAACCGACAGGGGGGTTTACGGGGAGCTGTTTTTT
TRBJ2-3 few NA TRBV4-3 CASSQKGGEADTQYF TGCGCCAGCAGCCAAAAAGGGGGGGAGGCAGATACGCAGTATTTT